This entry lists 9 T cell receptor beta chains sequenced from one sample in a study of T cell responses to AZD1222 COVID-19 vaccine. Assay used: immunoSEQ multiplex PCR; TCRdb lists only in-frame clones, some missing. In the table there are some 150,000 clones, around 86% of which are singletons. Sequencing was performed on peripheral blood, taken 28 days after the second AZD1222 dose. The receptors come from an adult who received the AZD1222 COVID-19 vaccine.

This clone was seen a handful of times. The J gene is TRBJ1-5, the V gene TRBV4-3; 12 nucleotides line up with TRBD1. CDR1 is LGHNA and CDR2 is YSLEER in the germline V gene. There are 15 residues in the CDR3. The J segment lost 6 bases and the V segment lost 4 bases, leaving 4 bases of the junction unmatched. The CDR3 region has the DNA TGCGCCAGCAGCCGGGACAGGGGGCTAGGTCAGCCCCAGCATTTT. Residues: CASSRDRGLGQPQHF.

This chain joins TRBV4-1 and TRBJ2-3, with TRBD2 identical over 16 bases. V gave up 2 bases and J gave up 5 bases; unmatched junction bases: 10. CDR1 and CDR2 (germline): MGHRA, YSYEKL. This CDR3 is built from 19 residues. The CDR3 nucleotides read TGCGCCAGCAGCCAAATCGCCCCCGGGACTAGCGGGAGGGTAGATACGCAGTATTTT. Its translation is CASSQIAPGTSGRVDTQYF.

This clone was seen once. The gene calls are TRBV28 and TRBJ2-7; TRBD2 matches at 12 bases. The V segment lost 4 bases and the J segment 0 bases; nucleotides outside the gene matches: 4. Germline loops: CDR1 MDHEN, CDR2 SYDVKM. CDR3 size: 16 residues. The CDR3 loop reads CASSSGLAGHSYEQYF. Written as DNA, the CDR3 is TGTGCCAGCAGTTCCGGACTAGCGGGGCACTCCTACGAGCAGTACTTC.

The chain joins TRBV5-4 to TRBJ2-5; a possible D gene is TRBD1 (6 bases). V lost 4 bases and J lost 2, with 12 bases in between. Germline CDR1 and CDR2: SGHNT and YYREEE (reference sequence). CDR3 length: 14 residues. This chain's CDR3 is CASSQNRVQETQYF. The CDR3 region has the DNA TGTGCCAGCAGCCAGAACAGGGTGCAAGAGACCCAGTACTTC.

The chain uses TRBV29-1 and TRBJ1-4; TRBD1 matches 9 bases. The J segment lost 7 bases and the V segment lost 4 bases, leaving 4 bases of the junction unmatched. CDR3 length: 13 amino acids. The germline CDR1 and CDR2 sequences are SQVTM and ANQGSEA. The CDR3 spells CSVGDRESEKLFF. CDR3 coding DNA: TGCAGCGTTGGGGACAGGGAAAGTGAAAAACTGTTTTTT. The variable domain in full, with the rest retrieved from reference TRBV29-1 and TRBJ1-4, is SAVISQKPSRDICQRGTSLTIQCQVDSQVTMMFWYRQQPGQSLTLIATANQGSEATYESGFVIDKFPISRPNLTFSTLTVSNMSPEDSSIYLCSVGDRESEKLFFGSGTQLSVL.

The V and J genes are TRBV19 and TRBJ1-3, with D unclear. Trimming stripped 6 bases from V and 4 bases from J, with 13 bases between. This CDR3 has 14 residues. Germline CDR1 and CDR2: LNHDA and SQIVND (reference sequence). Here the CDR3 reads CASRSGAAGNTIYF. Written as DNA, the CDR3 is TGTGCCAGTAGATCCGGCGCGGCGGGAAACACCATATATTTT.

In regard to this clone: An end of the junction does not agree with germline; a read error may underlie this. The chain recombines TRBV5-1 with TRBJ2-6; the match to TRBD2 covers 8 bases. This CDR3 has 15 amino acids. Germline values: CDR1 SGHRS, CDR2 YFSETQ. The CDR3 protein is CARSPGGVGANVLTF. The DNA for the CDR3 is TGCGCCCGCAGCCCCGGGGGGGTAGGGGCCAACGTCCTGACTTTC.

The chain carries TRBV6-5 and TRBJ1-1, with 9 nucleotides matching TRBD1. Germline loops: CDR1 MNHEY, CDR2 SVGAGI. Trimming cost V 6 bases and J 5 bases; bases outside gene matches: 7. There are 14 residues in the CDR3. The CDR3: CASRDTGGFTEAFF. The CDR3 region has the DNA TGTGCCAGCAGGGATACAGGGGGCTTTACTGAAGCTTTCTTT.

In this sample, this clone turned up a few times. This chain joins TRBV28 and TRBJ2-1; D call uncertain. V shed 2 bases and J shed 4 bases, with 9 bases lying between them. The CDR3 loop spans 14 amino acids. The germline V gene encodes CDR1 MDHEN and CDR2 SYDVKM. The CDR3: CASSLAPTYNEQFF. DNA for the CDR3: TGTGCCAGCAGTTTAGCCCCCACATACAATGAGCAGTTCTTC.